This is a list of T cell receptor beta chains from one sample in a study of T cell responses to AZD1222 COVID-19 vaccine. Clones were read by immunoSEQ multiplex PCR, and TCRdb kept only the in-frame ones, dropping some. Of some 150,000 clones detected, 85% appear once; the ten largest clones hold around 8.3%. The input for sequencing was peripheral blood, taken 28 days after the second dose of the MenACWY control vaccine. The receptors were gathered from an adult who received the MenACWY meningococcal vaccine as a control. Each CDR3 is given with its conserved first and last residue. The D gene is left open where the match is weak. The size of a clone is reported for some rows only, either as once, few or many, or as a class for expanded clones.

v_call,d_call,j_call,clone_size,cdr3_nt,cdr3_aa
TRBV20-1,.,TRBJ1-1,once,TGCAGTGCTAGTCAGTTGAACACTGAAGCTTTCTTT,CSASQLNTEAFF
TRBV5-6,.,TRBJ1-2,few,TGTGCCAGCAGCTTGGTTAGTGGCCGCCTTAACTATGGCTACACCTTC,CASSLVSGRLNYGYTF
TRBV28,.,TRBJ1-4,.,TGTGCCAGCAGTTTAGACGGAAATGAAAAACTGTTTTTT,CASSLDGNEKLFF
TRBV30,.,TRBJ1-5,.,TGTGCCTGGAGTGTTCAGGGAATGGCCCAGCATTTT,CAWSVQGMAQHF
TRBV20-1,.,TRBJ1-1,few,TGCAGTGCTAGTCAGGACAGACCGAACACTGAAGCTTTCTTT,CSASQDRPNTEAFF
TRBV28,.,TRBJ2-7,.,TGTGCCAGCAGAGTTGGCGGGACAAACTACGAGCAGTACTTC,CASRVGGTNYEQYF
TRBV3-1/TRBV3-2,TRBD2,TRBJ2-3,.,TGTGCCAGCAGCCAGGTTGCGGGGGGTGCGCAGTATTTT,CASSQVAGGAQYF
TRBV29-1,.,TRBJ2-6,.,TGCAGCGTACCCCAGGGGGGATCTGGGGCCAACGTCCTGACTTTC,CSVPQGGSGANVLTF
TRBV7-2,.,TRBJ1-4,.,TGTGCCAGCAGCCCAAGGACCGTTACTAATGAAAAACTGTTTTTT,CASSPRTVTNEKLFF
TRBV4-1,.,TRBJ1-2,.,TGCGCCAGCAGCCAAGATCGGGCATCGAGGGGCGGCTACACCTTC,CASSQDRASRGGYTF
TRBV7-9,.,TRBJ2-1,.,TGTGCCAGCAGCTCCAGTGGGGGGGCCTCCTTCAATGAGCAGTTCTTC,CASSSSGGASFNEQFF
TRBV19,.,TRBJ1-1,.,TGTGCCACCTCAAGCGGGTTTGGGACTGAAGCTTTCTTT,CATSSGFGTEAFF
TRBV23-1,TRBD2,TRBJ2-6,.,TGCGCCAGCAGTCAATCCCGATGGCGGGAGGGCCCTGGGGCCAACGTCCTGACTTTC,CASSQSRWREGPGANVLTF
TRBV2,.,TRBJ1-5,.,TGTGCCAGCAGTGCGGAGGGGCGCGGGCAGCCCCAGCATTTT,CASSAEGRGQPQHF
TRBV5-1,TRBD2,TRBJ2-5,once,TGCGCCAGCGGGGCCCTAGCGGGAGTGGAGACCCAGTACTTC,CASGALAGVETQYF
TRBV6-5,.,TRBJ1-5,.,TGTGCCAGCAGGGAGAGGCAAATCAATCAGCCCCAGCATTTT,CASRERQINQPQHF
TRBV5-1,TRBD1,TRBJ1-6,.,TGCGCCAGCAGCGGGAACCGGGACAGTCATTCACCCCTCCACTTT,CASSGNRDSHSPLHF
TRBV7-2,.,TRBJ1-1,.,TGTGCCAGCAGCTCCCTGGGTGCGGGCGCCACTGAAGCTTTCTTT,CASSSLGAGATEAFF
TRBV29-1,TRBD1,TRBJ2-5,.,TGCAGCGTTGCGGGACAGGGAGAGACCCAGTACTTC,CSVAGQGETQYF
TRBV7-9,.,TRBJ1-1,once,TGTGCCAGCAGCCTAGGGGGGTTTGGGGACACTGAAGCTTTCTTT,CASSLGGFGDTEAFF
TRBV25-1,TRBD1,TRBJ1-6,.,TGTGCCAGCAGTGGACCCTATAGGGGGCAGCGGAATTCACCCCTCCACTTT,CASSGPYRGQRNSPLHF
TRBV5-1,.,TRBJ2-3,.,TGCGCCAGCAGCTATGAAACGGGTCCTAGCACAGATACGCAGTATTTT,CASSYETGPSTDTQYF
TRBV2,.,TRBJ1-2,once,TGTGCCAGCAGTGATAGGGGCGCGAGTGGCTACACCTTC,CASSDRGASGYTF
TRBV24-1,.,TRBJ2-3,.,TGTGCCACCAGTGTGGACTTCACAGATACGCAGTATTTT,CATSVDFTDTQYF
TRBV10-3,.,TRBJ1-1,.,TGTGCCATCAGTGAAGGGGGGCGGGTAGCTGAAGCTTTCTTT,CAISEGGRVAEAFF
TRBV5-1,.,TRBJ1-2,.,TGCGCCAGCAGCTTCGGGGGAATACCAGATGGCTACACCTTC,CASSFGGIPDGYTF
TRBV24-1,TRBD1,TRBJ2-7,few,TGTGCCACCAGCGAGGAGACAGGGGGCAGGTACGAGCAGTACTTC,CATSEETGGRYEQYF
TRBV2,TRBD1,TRBJ1-4,.,TGTGCCAGCCAGGGACAGGGTAATGAAAAACTGTTTTTT,CASQGQGNEKLFF
TRBV5-1,.,TRBJ1-1,many,TGCGCCAGCAGCTTGGCCAACAGGAACACTGAAGCTTTCTTT,CASSLANRNTEAFF
TRBV28,.,TRBJ1-1,.,TGTGCCAGCAGCTCAGGGCTATTGAACACTGAAGCTTTCTTT,CASSSGLLNTEAFF
TRBV28,.,TRBJ2-2,.,TGTGCCAGCAGTTTATGGGGGGCCGGGGAGCTGTTTTTT,CASSLWGAGELFF
TRBV6-5,.,TRBJ1-4,.,TGTGCCAGCAGTTACTCTCCGGGGGCGACTGAAAAACTGTTTTTT,CASSYSPGATEKLFF
TRBV27,TRBD2,TRBJ2-7,.,TGTGCCAGCAGCCCCCGAGGACTAGCGGGAGGAGCCGGCGAGCAGTACTTC,CASSPRGLAGGAGEQYF
TRBV11-2,.,TRBJ2-2,.,TGTGCCAGCAGCTTAGCGGAGACGAACACCGGGGAGCTGTTTTTT,CASSLAETNTGELFF
TRBV11-2,.,TRBJ2-3,once,TGTGCCAGCAGCTTAGACAGGCTGGGGACGCAGTATTTT,CASSLDRLGTQYF
TRBV7-7,TRBD2,TRBJ2-5,.,TGTGCTAGCAGCCAAGGACTAGCGGGAGTGAGGGAGACCCAGTACTTC,CASSQGLAGVRETQYF
TRBV7-9,.,TRBJ2-1,.,TGTGCCAGCAGCTTAGCGCCCCTAGGTCGACAGTTCTTC,CASSLAPLGRQFF
TRBV7-2,TRBD2,TRBJ2-7,.,TGTGCCAGCAGCTTATACTCTGGACTAGCGGGAGGCGAGCAGTACTTC,CASSLYSGLAGGEQYF
TRBV18,.,TRBJ1-1,.,TGTGCCAGCTCACCATCAGGTGGGATTTGGGCTTTCTTT,CASSPSGGIWAFF